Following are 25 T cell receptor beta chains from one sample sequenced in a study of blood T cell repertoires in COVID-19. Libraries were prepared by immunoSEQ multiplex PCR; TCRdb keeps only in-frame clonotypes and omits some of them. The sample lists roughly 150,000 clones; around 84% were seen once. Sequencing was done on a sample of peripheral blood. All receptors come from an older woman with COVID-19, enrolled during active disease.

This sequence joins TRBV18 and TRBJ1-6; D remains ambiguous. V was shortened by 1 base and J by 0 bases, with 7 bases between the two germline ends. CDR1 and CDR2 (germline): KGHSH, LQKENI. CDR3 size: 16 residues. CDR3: CASSPRLSSYNSPLHF. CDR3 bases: TGTGCCAGCTCACCACGCCTGAGCTCCTATAATTCACCCCTCCACTTT.

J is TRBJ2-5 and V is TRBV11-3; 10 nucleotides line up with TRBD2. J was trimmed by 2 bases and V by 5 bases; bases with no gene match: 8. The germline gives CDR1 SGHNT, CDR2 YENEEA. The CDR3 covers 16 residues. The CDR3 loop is CASSHVAGGGQETQYF. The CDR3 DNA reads TGTGCCAGCAGCCACGTAGCGGGAGGAGGGCAAGAGACCCAGTACTTC. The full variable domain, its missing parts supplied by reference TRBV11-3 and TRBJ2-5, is EAGVVQSPRYKIIEKKQPVAFWCNPISGHNTLYWYLQNLGQGPELLIRYENEEAVDDSQLPKDRFSAERLKGVDSTLKIQPAELGDSAVYLCASSHVAGGGQETQYFGPGTRLLVL.

DNA of the CDR3: TGTGCCAGTCGGGACAGGGGGCGGAAAGACACTGAAGCTTTCTTT. Encoded protein: CASRDRGRKDTEAFF. This chain connects TRBV19 to TRBJ1-1, with 12 bases matching TRBD1. The junction had 7 bases not matched to a gene; V was cut back by 8 bases and J by 3 bases. The CDR3 covers 15 residues. Per germline, CDR1 LNHDA and CDR2 SQIVND (reference sequence).

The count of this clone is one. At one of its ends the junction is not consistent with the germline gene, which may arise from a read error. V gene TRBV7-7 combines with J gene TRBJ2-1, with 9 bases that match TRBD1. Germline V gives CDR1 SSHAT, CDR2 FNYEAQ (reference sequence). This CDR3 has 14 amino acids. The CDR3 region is CASSAGTGLNEQFF. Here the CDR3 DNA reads TGTGCTAGCAGCGCCGGGACAGGGCTGAATGAGCAGTTCTTC. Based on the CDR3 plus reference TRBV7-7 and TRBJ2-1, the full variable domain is GAGVSQSPRYKVTKRGQDVTLRCDPISSHATLYWYQQALGQGPEFLTYFNYEAQPDKSGLPSDRFSAERPEGSISTLTIQRTEQRDSAMYRCASSAGTGLNEQFFGPGTRLTVL.

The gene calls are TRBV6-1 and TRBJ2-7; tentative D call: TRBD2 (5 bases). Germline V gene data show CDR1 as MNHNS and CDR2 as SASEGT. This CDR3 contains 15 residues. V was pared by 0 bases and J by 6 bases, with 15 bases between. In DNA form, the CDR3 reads TGTGCCAGCAGTGAAGCAAGTAGCATCGGAGGCGAGCAGTACTTC. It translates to CASSEASSIGGEQYF.

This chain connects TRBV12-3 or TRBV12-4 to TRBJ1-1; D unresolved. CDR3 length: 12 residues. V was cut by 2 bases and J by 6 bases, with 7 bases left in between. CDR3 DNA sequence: TGTGCCAGCAGTTTACGGTTATCTGAAGCTTTCTTT. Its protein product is CASSLRLSEAFF.

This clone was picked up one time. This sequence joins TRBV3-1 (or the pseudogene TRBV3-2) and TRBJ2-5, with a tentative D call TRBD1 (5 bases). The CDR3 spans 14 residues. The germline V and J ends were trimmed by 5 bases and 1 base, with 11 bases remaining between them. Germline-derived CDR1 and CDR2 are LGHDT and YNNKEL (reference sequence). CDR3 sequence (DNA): TGTGCCAGCAGCTGGCAGGGTACCCAAGAGACCCAGTACTTC. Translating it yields CASSWQGTQETQYF.

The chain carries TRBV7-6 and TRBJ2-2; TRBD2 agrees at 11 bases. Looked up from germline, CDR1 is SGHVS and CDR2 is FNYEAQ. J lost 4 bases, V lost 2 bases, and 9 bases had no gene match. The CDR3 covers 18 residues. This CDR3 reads CASSLLGSSGGSTGELFF. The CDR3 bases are TGTGCCAGCAGCTTATTGGGGTCTAGCGGGGGGAGCACCGGGGAGCTGTTTTTT. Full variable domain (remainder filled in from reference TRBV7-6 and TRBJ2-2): GAGVSQSPRYKVTKRGQDVALRCDPISGHVSLYWYRQALGQGPEFLTYFNYEAQQDKSGLPNDRFSAERPEGSISTLTIQRTEQRDSAMYRCASSLLGSSGGSTGELFFGEGSRLTVL.

DNA for the CDR3: TGCGCCAGCAGGCGAGGGGCTAGCGGGAGTATCTCCTACAATGAGCAGTTCTTC. Translated: CASRRGASGSISYNEQFF. This chain connects TRBV5-1 to TRBJ2-1; 10 nucleotides agree with TRBD2. The trim removed 5 bases at V and 0 bases at J, leaving 11 bases unmatched. Germline lookup yields CDR1 SGHRS and CDR2 YFSETQ. The CDR3 length is 18 residues. Supplemented by reference TRBV5-1 and TRBJ2-1, the full variable domain reads KAGVTQTPRYLIKTRGQQVTLSCSPISGHRSVSWYQQTPGQGLQFLFEYFSETQRNKGNFPGRFSGRQFSNSRSEMNVSTLELGDSALYLCASRRGASGSISYNEQFFGPGTRLTVL.

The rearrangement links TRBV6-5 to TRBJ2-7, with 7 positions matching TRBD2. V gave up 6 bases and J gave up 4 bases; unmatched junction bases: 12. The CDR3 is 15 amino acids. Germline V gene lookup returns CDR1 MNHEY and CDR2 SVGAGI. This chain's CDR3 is CASSAPGGLLYEQYF. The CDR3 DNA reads TGTGCCAGCAGCGCGCCGGGGGGATTGCTATACGAGCAGTACTTC.

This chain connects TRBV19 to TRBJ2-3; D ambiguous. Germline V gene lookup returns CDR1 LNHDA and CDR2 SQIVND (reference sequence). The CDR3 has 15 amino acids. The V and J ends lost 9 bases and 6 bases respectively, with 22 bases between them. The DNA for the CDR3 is TGTGCCAGCGCCGGCGGAGCGCCCCCGTTGGATACGCAGTATTTT. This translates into CASAGGAPPLDTQYF.

CDR3 in DNA: TGTGCCAGCAGCTTCCAGGGAGGCACTGAAGCTTTCTTT. This sequence encodes CASSFQGGTEAFF. The chain employs TRBV5-6 and TRBJ1-1; D might be TRBD1 (5 bases). With 2 bases removed from V and 4 bases from J, the gap between germline ends came to 9 bases. Germline assignment: CDR1 SGHDT and CDR2 YYEEEE. The CDR3 is 13 residues long. Filled out from reference TRBV5-6 and TRBJ1-1, the complete variable domain reads DAGVTQSPTHLIKTRGQQVTLRCSPKSGHDTVSWYQQALGQGPQFIFQYYEEEERQRGNFPDRFSGHQFPNYSSELNVNALLLGDSALYLCASSFQGGTEAFFGQGTRLTVV.

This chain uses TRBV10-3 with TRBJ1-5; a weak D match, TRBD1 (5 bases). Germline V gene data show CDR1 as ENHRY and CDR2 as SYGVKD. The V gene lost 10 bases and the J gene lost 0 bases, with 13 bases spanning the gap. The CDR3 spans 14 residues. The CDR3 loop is CATLRENSNQPQHF. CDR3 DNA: TGTGCCACCCTCAGGGAAAATAGCAATCAGCCCCAGCATTTT.

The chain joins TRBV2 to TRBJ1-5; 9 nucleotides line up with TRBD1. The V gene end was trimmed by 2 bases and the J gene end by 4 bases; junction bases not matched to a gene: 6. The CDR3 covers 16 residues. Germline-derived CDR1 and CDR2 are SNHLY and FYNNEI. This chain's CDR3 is CASSEYDRGGNQPQHF. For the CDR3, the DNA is TGTGCCAGCAGTGAATACGACAGGGGGGGTAATCAGCCCCAGCATTTT.

Written as DNA, the CDR3 is TGTGCCAGCAGCTTTAACGGAGGGAACACTGAAGCTTTCTTT. It yields the protein CASSFNGGNTEAFF. The chain joins TRBV5-5 to TRBJ1-1; unclear D gene. V was shortened by 2 bases and J by 1 base, with 9 bases between the two germline ends. Germline V gene data show CDR1 as SGHKS and CDR2 as YYEKEE (reference sequence). This CDR3 spans 14 amino acids.

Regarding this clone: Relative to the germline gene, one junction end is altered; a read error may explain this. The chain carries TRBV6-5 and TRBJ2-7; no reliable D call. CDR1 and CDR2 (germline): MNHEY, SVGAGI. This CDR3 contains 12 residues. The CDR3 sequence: CASSSNSHEQYF. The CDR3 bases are TGTGCCAGCAGTTCCAACTCCCACGAGCAGTACTTC.

The CDR3 bases are TGTGCCAGCAACCTGGACAGTTTCAGCGATACGCAGTATTTT. Translated, it gives CASNLDSFSDTQYF. This chain joins TRBV7-3 and TRBJ2-3; D may be TRBD1 (6 bases). Germline lookup yields CDR1 SGHTA and CDR2 FQGTGA. With 7 bases removed from V and 6 bases from J, the gap between germline ends came to 17 bases. The CDR3 has 14 amino acids.

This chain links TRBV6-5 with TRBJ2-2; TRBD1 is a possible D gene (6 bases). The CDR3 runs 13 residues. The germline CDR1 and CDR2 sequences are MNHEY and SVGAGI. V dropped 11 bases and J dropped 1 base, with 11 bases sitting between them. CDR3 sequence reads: CAVETGNTGELFF. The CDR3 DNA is TGTGCCGTCGAGACAGGGAACACCGGGGAGCTGTTTTTT.

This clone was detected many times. CDR3 sequence: CASSQHGGADNYGYTF. CDR3 in DNA: TGTGCCAGCAGCCAGCATGGGGGGGCTGATAACTATGGCTACACCTTC. V gene TRBV11-2 combines with J gene TRBJ1-2, with D tentatively TRBD1 (6 bases). The CDR3 has 16 amino acids. The germline CDR1 and CDR2 sequences are SGHAT and FQNNGV. V gave up 5 bases and J gave up 1 base, with 17 bases separating them. The entire variable domain, with the rest obtained from reference TRBV11-2 and TRBJ1-2, is as follows: EAGVAQSPRYKIIEKRQSVAFWCNPISGHATLYWYQQILGQGPKLLIQFQNNGVVDDSQLPKDRFSAERLKGVDSTLKIQPAKLEDSAVYLCASSQHGGADNYGYTFGSGTRLTVV.

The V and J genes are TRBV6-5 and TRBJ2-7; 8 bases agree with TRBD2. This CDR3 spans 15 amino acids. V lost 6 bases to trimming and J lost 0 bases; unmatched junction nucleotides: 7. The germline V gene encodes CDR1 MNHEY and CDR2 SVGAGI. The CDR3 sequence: CASRGSGGDSYEQYF. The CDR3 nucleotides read TGTGCCAGCAGGGGCTCCGGGGGGGACTCCTACGAGCAGTACTTC.

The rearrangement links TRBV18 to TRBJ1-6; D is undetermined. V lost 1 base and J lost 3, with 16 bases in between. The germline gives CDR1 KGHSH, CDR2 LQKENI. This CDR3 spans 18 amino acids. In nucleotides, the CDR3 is TGTGCCAGCTCACCACTAAGGCAAGGCGGCAACTATAATTCACCCCTCCACTTT. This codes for CASSPLRQGGNYNSPLHF.

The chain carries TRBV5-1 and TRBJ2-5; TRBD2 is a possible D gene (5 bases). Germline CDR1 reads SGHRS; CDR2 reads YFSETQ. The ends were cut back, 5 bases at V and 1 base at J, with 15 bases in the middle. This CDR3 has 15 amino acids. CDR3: CASSSEVGSQETQYF. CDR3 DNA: TGCGCCAGCAGTTCCGAAGTGGGGAGCCAAGAGACCCAGTACTTC. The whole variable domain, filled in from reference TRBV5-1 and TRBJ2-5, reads KAGVTQTPRYLIKTRGQQVTLSCSPISGHRSVSWYQQTPGQGLQFLFEYFSETQRNKGNFPGRFSGRQFSNSRSEMNVSTLELGDSALYLCASSSEVGSQETQYFGPGTRLLVL.

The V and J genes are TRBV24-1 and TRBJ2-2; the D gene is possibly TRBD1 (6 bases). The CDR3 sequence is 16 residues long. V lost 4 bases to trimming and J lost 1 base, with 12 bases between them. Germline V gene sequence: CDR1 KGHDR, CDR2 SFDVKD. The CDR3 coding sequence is TGTGCCACCAGTGACCGGACAGCTTTGAACACCGGGGAGCTGTTTTTT. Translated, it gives CATSDRTALNTGELFF.

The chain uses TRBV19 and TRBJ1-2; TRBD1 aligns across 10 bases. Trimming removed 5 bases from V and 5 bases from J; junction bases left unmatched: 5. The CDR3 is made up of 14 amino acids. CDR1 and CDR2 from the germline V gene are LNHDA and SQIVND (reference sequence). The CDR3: CASSYPGQGYGYTF. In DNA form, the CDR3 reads TGTGCCAGTAGTTACCCGGGACAGGGGTATGGCTACACCTTC.

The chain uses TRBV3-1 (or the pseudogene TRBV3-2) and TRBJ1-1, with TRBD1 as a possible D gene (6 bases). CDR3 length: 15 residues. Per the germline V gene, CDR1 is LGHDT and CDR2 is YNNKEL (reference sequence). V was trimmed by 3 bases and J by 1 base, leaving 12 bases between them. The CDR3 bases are TGTGCCAGCAGCCATCGGACAGTGGCGAACACTGAAGCTTTCTTT. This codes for CASSHRTVANTEAFF.